A selection of T cell receptor beta chains follows, all from one sample in a study of blood T cell repertoires in COVID-19. TCRdb keeps only in-frame clones here, not all; method: immunoSEQ multiplex PCR. The profile shows around 300,000 clones, over 70% of them singletons. Source material: PBMCs or T cells enriched from blood (not recorded which). The receptors here all came from a man in his thirties or forties who had recovered from COVID-19. Both conserved end residues are part of each CDR3. Fields, in order: clone size, V gene, D gene, J gene, CDR3 protein. A D gene is named only where the DNA matches it firmly. Clone size is stated in some rows and not others, as once, few, many or a class when expanded.

>-|TRBV5-4|TRBD1|TRBJ2-7
CASSPGTAQAYEQYF
>-|TRBV29-1|-|TRBJ2-1
CSVDPPGAYNEQFF
>-|TRBV6-5|TRBD2|TRBJ2-7
CASSYRDYPEQYF
>-|TRBV14|-|TRBJ1-3
CASSQAGGNTIYF
>-|TRBV5-1|-|TRBJ1-5
CASRPTVYSNQPQHF
>-|TRBV5-5|-|TRBJ2-7
CASSFSAGRATYEQYF
>-|TRBV18|-|TRBJ1-5
CASSLYREKGNQPQHF
>-|TRBV5-1|TRBD1|TRBJ1-6
CASSLFSDRANSPLHF
>-|TRBV11-3|TRBD1|TRBJ2-1
CASSSGPDRGQNNEQFF
>-|TRBV21-1|-|TRBJ2-6
CASSTSQKGQVFQSGANVLTF
>-|TRBV28|-|TRBJ1-5
CASNMQHSNQPQHF
>once|TRBV18|TRBD1|TRBJ2-5
CASSPPTGGGETQYF
>-|TRBV7-2|-|TRBJ1-5
CASSPRGYSNQPQHF
>once|TRBV6-5|TRBD1|TRBJ1-2
CASRQGARAKGYTF
>-|TRBV28|-|TRBJ1-5
CASRSTGELSPQHF
>-|TRBV18|-|TRBJ2-1
CASSRGTSQYNEQFF
>-|TRBV28|-|TRBJ1-5
CASSLSGMYSNQPQHF
>-|TRBV5-4|TRBD1|TRBJ1-2
CASRLSGGGGYTF
>-|TRBV5-8|-|TRBJ2-1
CASSPDLQFF
>-|TRBV2|-|TRBJ1-1
CASERDTEAFF
>-|TRBV5-5|TRBD1|TRBJ1-1
CASSFTGEIFTEAFF
>-|TRBV30|TRBD1|TRBJ1-1
CAWSLGQGTRKAFF
>-|TRBV25-1|TRBD2|TRBJ2-7
CASSQRGSSYEQYF
>-|TRBV2|TRBD1|TRBJ2-1
CASSRDRGDNEQFF
>few|TRBV12-5|-|TRBJ2-3
CASANLRDTQYF
>-|TRBV2|TRBD1|TRBJ2-2
CAGKGTGNTGELFF
>-|TRBV2|-|TRBJ1-5
CASGGTGVNQPQHF
>once|TRBV5-1|-|TRBJ2-7
CASSLEADSYEQYF
>-|TRBV12-3/TRBV12-4|-|TRBJ1-1
CASTLGGETEAFF
>-|TRBV7-9|-|TRBJ2-2
CASKRENTGELFF
>once|TRBV28|TRBD1|TRBJ1-6
CASIQGVNNSPLHF
>-|TRBV2|-|TRBJ2-1
CASSEVMRGGYNEQFF
>-|TRBV11-2|-|TRBJ2-6
CASSFLEGLLSGANVLTF
>-|TRBV28|TRBD2|TRBJ2-4
CASSPPGGPGNIQYF
>-|TRBV5-5|-|TRBJ2-2
CASSLGRGAIGELFF
>-|TRBV4-2|-|TRBJ1-6
CASSQERNRDSPLHF
>-|TRBV19|-|TRBJ1-6
CASSILDSSNSPLHF
>-|TRBV28|-|TRBJ1-3
CASSFGAAGNTIYF
>-|TRBV7-9|TRBD1|TRBJ2-7
CASSLGQGALAIYEQYF
>-|TRBV9|-|TRBJ1-5
CASSVAGGVQPQHF
>-|TRBV5-1|TRBD1|TRBJ2-1
CASSWTGFNEQFF
>-|TRBV2|TRBD1|TRBJ2-2
CASSRQGGSTGELFF
>-|TRBV29-1|-|TRBJ2-5
CSVFQQEETQYF
>-|TRBV10-3|TRBD1|TRBJ1-2
CAIRPDRGDYGYTF
>-|TRBV10-3|TRBD1|TRBJ2-7
CAISEPDRAWLAQYF
>-|TRBV3-1/TRBV3-2|-|TRBJ1-3
CASSQEYPARGSGNTIYF
>-|TRBV9|-|TRBJ1-5
CASTGEGEGPQHF
>-|TRBV6-5|TRBD1|TRBJ2-5
CASSSQQGGQETQYF
>-|TRBV5-1|TRBD1|TRBJ1-3
CASSLQGTAASGNTIYF
>-|TRBV27|-|TRBJ1-4
CASSLSGANEKLFF
>-|TRBV28|-|TRBJ2-7
CASSFIGGAGSSYEQYF
>-|TRBV28|-|TRBJ1-4
CASSPPAFRGTNEKLFF
>-|TRBV5-1|-|TRBJ2-2
CASSPPGQTGELFF
>-|TRBV5-3|-|TRBJ2-7
CARSLVSRGAYEQYF
>-|TRBV29-1|-|TRBJ1-5
CSAQVHNQPQHF
>-|TRBV2|TRBD2|TRBJ2-1
CASSELAGVVEQFF
>-|TRBV19|-|TRBJ2-7
CASSSYYEQYF
>-|TRBV6-5|TRBD2|TRBJ2-1
CAGSSGGAYNEQFF
>-|TRBV2|-|TRBJ1-6
CASTRGGEGSPLHF
>-|TRBV5-4|-|TRBJ2-2
CASSLGGVSNTGELFF